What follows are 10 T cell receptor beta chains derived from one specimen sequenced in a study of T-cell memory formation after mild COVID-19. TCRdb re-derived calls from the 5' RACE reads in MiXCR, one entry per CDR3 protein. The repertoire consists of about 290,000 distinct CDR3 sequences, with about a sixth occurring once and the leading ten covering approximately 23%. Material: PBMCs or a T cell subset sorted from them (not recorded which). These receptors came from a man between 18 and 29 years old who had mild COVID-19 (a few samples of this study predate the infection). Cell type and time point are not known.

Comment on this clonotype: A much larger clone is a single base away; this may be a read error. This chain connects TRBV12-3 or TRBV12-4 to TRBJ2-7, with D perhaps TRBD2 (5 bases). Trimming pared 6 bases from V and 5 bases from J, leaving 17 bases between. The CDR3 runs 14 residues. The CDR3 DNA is TGTGCCAGCAGCCTCACTGTCCGGGGTGACGAGCAGTACTTC. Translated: CASSLTVRGDEQYF.

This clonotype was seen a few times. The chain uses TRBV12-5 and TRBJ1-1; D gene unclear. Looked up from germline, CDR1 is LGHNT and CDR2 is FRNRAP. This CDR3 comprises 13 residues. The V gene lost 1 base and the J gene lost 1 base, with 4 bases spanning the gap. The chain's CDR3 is CASGLEENTEAFF. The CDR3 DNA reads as TGTGCTAGTGGTTTGGAAGAGAACACTGAAGCTTTCTTT.

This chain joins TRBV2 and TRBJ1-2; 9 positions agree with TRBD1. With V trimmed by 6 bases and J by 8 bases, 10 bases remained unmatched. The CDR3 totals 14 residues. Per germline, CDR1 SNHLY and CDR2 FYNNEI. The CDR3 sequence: CASRGQGDAGGYTF. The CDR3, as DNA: TGTGCCAGCAGGGGACAGGGTGATGCGGGAGGCTACACCTTC. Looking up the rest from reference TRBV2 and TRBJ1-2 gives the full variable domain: EPEVTQTPSHQVTQMGQEVILRCVPISNHLYFYWYRQILGQKVEFLVSFYNNEISEKSEIFDDQFSVERPDGSNFTLKIRSTKLEDSAMYFCASRGQGDAGGYTFGSGTRLTVV.

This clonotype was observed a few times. CDR3 residues: CASSKWTGFWGSGNTIYF. CDR3 DNA sequence: TGTGCCAGCAGTAAATGGACAGGGTTTTGGGGCTCTGGAAACACCATATATTTT. The chain has TRBV6-5 and TRBJ1-3, with 8 bases lining up with TRBD1. The CDR3 totals 18 residues. Germline CDR1 reads MNHEY; CDR2 reads SVGAGI. Trimming took 5 bases from V and 0 from J; bases not matched to a gene: 12.

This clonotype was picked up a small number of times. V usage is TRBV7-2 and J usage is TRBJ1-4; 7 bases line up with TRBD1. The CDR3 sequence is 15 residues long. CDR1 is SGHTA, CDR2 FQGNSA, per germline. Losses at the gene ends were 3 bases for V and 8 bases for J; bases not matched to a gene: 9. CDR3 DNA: TGTGCCAGCAGCTTCGTACAGGGGCTTGGGGAAAAACTGTTTTTT. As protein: CASSFVQGLGEKLFF.

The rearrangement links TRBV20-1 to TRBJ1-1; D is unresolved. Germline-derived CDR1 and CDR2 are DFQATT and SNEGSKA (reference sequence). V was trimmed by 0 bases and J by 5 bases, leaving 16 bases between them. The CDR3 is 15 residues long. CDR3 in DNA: TGCAGTGCTAGAGAACCACAGAGTGTAGGGACTGAAGCTTTCTTT. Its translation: CSAREPQSVGTEAFF.

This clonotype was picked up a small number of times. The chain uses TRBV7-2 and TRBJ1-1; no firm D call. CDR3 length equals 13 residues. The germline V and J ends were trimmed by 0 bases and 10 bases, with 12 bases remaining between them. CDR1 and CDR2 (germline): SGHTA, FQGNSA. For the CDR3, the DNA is TGTGCCAGCAGCTTAGCGGACGGGCCTCGAGCTTTCTTT. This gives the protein CASSLADGPRAFF.

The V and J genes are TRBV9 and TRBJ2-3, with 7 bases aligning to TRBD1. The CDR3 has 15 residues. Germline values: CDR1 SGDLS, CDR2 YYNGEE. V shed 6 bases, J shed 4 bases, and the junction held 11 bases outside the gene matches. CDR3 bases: TGTGCCAGCAACATGGGACAGATAGACCCAGATACGCAGTATTTT. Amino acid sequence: CASNMGQIDPDTQYF.

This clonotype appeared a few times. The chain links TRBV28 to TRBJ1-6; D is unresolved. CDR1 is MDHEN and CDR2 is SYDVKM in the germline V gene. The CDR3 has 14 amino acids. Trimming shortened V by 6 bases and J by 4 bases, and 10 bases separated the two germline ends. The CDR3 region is CASSRTVYNSPLHF. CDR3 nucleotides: TGTGCCAGCAGCCGAACAGTATATAATTCACCCCTCCACTTT.

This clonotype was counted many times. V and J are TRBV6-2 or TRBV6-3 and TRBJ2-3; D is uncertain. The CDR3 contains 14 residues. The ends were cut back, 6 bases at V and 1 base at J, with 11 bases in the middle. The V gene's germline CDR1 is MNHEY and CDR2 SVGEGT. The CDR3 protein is CASSGWSGTDTQYF. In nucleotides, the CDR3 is TGTGCCAGCAGCGGGTGGAGCGGCACAGATACGCAGTATTTT.